Below, 11 T cell receptor beta chains from the same sample are listed, as sequenced in a study of long-term antiretroviral therapy in people with HIV. At survey level, the immunoSEQ assay was run in its v3.0 version. Measured with immunoSEQ multiplex PCR; TCRdb has only the in-frame clones, and not every one. The repertoire consists of several thousand clones, with 65% to 80% occurring once and the leading ten covering 23%. Sequenced here: unsorted PBMCs, sampled 1.1 years after starting antiretroviral therapy. The receptors were sampled from a man aged 40-49 years with HIV.

J is TRBJ2-7 and V is TRBV7-9; the match to TRBD1 covers 8 bases. The germline V gene encodes CDR1 SEHNR and CDR2 FQNEAQ (reference sequence). Losses at the gene ends were 3 bases for V and 3 bases for J; bases not matched to a gene: 4. The CDR3 length is 14 residues. This chain's CDR3 is CASSLRQGYYEQYF. DNA for the CDR3: TGTGCCAGCAGCTTGAGACAGGGGTACTACGAGCAGTACTTC.

J is TRBJ1-1 and V is TRBV5-6; D unresolved. The V end was cut by 1 base, the J end by 4 bases, with 11 bases between. The CDR3 sequence is 14 residues long. From germline, CDR1 is SGHDT and CDR2 YYEEEE. The CDR3 DNA reads as TGTGCCAGCAGCTTGAAATACGGAGGCACTGAAGCTTTCTTT. Its translation is CASSLKYGGTEAFF.

This clone turned up a few times. The chain recombines TRBV19 with TRBJ1-5; D uncertain. Germline CDR1 is LNHDA and CDR2 is SQIVND (reference sequence). The germline V and J ends were trimmed by 0 bases and 0 bases, with 15 bases remaining between them. The CDR3 contains 18 residues. In DNA form, the CDR3 reads TGTGCCAGTAGTATAGAGACGATGGTTTGGGCTAGCAATCAGCCCCAGCATTTT. This translates into CASSIETMVWASNQPQHF.

J is TRBJ1-1 and V is TRBV4-1, with D uncertain. Per germline, CDR1 MGHRA and CDR2 YSYEKL. CDR3 length: 16 amino acids. The ends were cut back, 0 bases at V and 0 bases at J, with 11 bases in the middle. Written as DNA, the CDR3 is TGCGCCAGCAGCCAAGATCGCACTCCCCTGAACACTGAAGCTTTCTTT. This codes for CASSQDRTPLNTEAFF.

The V gene is TRBV29-1, the J gene TRBJ1-2, with D perhaps TRBD1 (5 bases). The CDR3 contains 14 residues. Trimming pared 4 bases from V and 4 bases from J, leaving 16 bases between. Per germline, CDR1 SQVTM and CDR2 ANQGSEA. This chain's CDR3 is CSVGSRDRTYGYTF. The CDR3 DNA reads as TGCAGCGTTGGATCCCGGGACCGTACCTATGGCTACACCTTC.

The V and J genes are TRBV4-1 and TRBJ2-7; TRBD1 aligns across 7 bases. The V gene end was trimmed by 1 base and the J gene end by 4 bases; junction bases not matched to a gene: 4. CDR1 is MGHRA, CDR2 YSYEKL, per germline. This CDR3 is built from 14 residues. The CDR3 region is CASSQGTGQYEQYF. CDR3 nucleotide sequence: TGCGCCAGCAGCCAAGGGACAGGTCAGTACGAGCAGTACTTC.

A few counts support this clone. The chain joins TRBV9 to TRBJ1-2, with 7 bases matching TRBD1. CDR1 SGDLS and CDR2 YYNGEE come from the germline V gene. The CDR3 loop spans 15 amino acids. V dropped 0 bases and J dropped 2; count of bases not matched to a gene: 4. The CDR3: CASSVGGGQNYGYTF. The DNA for the CDR3 is TGTGCCAGCAGCGTAGGGGGGGGACAGAACTATGGCTACACCTTC.

This chain connects TRBV2 to TRBJ1-6; 7 bases fit TRBD1. Trimming took 2 bases from V and 1 from J; bases not matched to a gene: 8. The CDR3 runs 18 residues. Germline-derived CDR1 and CDR2 are SNHLY and FYNNEI. CDR3 DNA sequence: TGTGCCAGCAGTGAACAGGGGGTTGCGGGATCCTATAATTCACCCCTCCACTTT. This codes for CASSEQGVAGSYNSPLHF.

The chain combines TRBV5-1 with TRBJ1-6, with D hard to call. The germline V gene has CDR1 SGHRS and CDR2 YFSETQ. Trimming removed 0 bases at V and 10 bases at J, with 11 bases between. The CDR3 has 14 residues. The CDR3 here is CASSLDRGPSPLHF. Here the CDR3 DNA reads TGCGCCAGCAGCTTGGATCGGGGTCCGTCACCCCTCCACTTT.

For the CDR3, the DNA is TGTGCCAGCAGCCGAGGGGGGAGCTCATCCTACGAGCAGTACTTC. This gives the protein CASSRGGSSSYEQYF. V is TRBV11-2 and J is TRBJ2-7, with D possibly being TRBD1 or TRBD2 (6 bases each). V was pared by 5 bases and J by 1 base, with 15 bases between. The CDR3 totals 15 residues. Germline CDR1 is SGHAT and CDR2 is FQNNGV.

The chain carries TRBV5-6 and TRBJ2-7; tentatively, D is TRBD1 (6 bases). The CDR3 loop spans 12 amino acids. Trimming pared 4 bases from V and 4 bases from J, leaving 9 bases between. Germline lookup yields CDR1 SGHDT and CDR2 YYEEEE. CDR3 bases: TGTGCCAGCAGCGAGGGGGAGTACGAGCAGTACTTC. Its translation: CASSEGEYEQYF. The whole variable domain, remainder taken from reference TRBV5-6 and TRBJ2-7, is DAGVTQSPTHLIKTRGQQVTLRCSPKSGHDTVSWYQQALGQGPQFIFQYYEEEERQRGNFPDRFSGHQFPNYSSELNVNALLLGDSALYLCASSEGEYEQYFGPGTRLTVT.